These 7 T cell receptor beta chains originate from one sample sequenced in a study of T cell responses to AZD1222 COVID-19 vaccine. Profiling relied on immunoSEQ multiplex PCR, and the TCRdb table lists in-frame clones only, not all of them. The sample yields fewer than 120,000 clones, about four fifths seen once. The sequencing here drew on peripheral blood, taken on day 0 of AZD1222 vaccination. These TCRs come from an adult in good health.

V usage is TRBV7-2 and J usage is TRBJ2-1; possible D gene TRBD1, 5 bases. The CDR3 runs 17 residues. Germline values: CDR1 SGHTA, CDR2 FQGNSA. The V end lost 0 bases, the J end lost 7 bases, and 19 bases lay between the germline ends. This CDR3 is CASSLALELTGFNEQFF. The CDR3 coding sequence is TGTGCCAGCAGCTTAGCGTTGGAACTTACAGGATTTAATGAGCAGTTCTTC.

The chain couples TRBV4-3 to TRBJ1-1; TRBD1 might be the D (6 bases). The V end was cut by 6 bases, the J end by 5 bases, with 13 bases between. Looked up from germline, CDR1 is LGHNA and CDR2 is YSLEER. There are 13 residues in the CDR3. The CDR3 region is CASRQGGLTEAFF. CDR3 DNA sequence: TGCGCCAGCAGACAGGGAGGTTTAACTGAAGCTTTCTTT.

The chain couples TRBV5-6 to TRBJ1-4; 8 nucleotides agree with TRBD1. Trimming at V came to 3 bases and at J to 0 bases, leaving 4 bases not matched to a gene. Per germline, CDR1 SGHDT and CDR2 YYEEEE. This CDR3 is built from 16 residues. The CDR3 DNA reads as TGTGCCAGCAGCTGGGGGACAGGTACAACTAATGAAAAACTGTTTTTT. Protein: CASSWGTGTTNEKLFF.

A few counts support this clone. J is TRBJ1-1 and V is TRBV28; 8 bases line up with TRBD1. The germline gives CDR1 MDHEN, CDR2 SYDVKM. Unmatched junction bases numbered 5, after V lost 5 bases and J lost 0 bases. The CDR3 runs 15 residues. DNA of the CDR3: TGTGCCAGCAGTCCGCAGGGGGCGTTGAACACTGAAGCTTTCTTT. Protein sequence: CASSPQGALNTEAFF.

The gene calls are TRBV28 and TRBJ2-2; possible D gene TRBD2, 5 bases. CDR1 is MDHEN, CDR2 SYDVKM, per germline. Trimming removed 3 bases from V and 6 bases from J, with 11 bases in between. The CDR3 covers 14 residues. The CDR3 loop is CASSLRVGAGELFF. In DNA, the CDR3 is TGTGCCAGCAGTTTGAGGGTAGGAGCCGGGGAGCTGTTTTTT.

The rearrangement uses TRBV15 and TRBJ1-2, with 7 positions matching TRBD1. CDR1 and CDR2 from the germline V gene are LNHNV and YYDKDF (reference sequence). This CDR3 spans 15 amino acids. V was pared by 1 base and J by 3 bases, with 5 bases of the junction left unmatched. CDR3 sequence: CATSRVGTGDYGYTF. In nucleotides, the CDR3 is TGTGCCACCAGCAGAGTGGGAACAGGGGACTATGGCTACACCTTC.

The chain employs TRBV28 and TRBJ1-5; tentatively, D is TRBD1 (6 bases). The CDR3 loop spans 15 amino acids. The germline CDR1 and CDR2 sequences are MDHEN and SYDVKM. Trimming removed 8 bases at V and 7 bases at J, with 21 bases between. DNA of the CDR3: TGTGCCAGCGTCTATTCCAGGGGAGGAGGACAGCCCCAGCATTTT. It yields the protein CASVYSRGGGQPQHF.